These T cell receptor beta chains were read from a single sample in a study of blood T cell repertoires in COVID-19. The repertoire was sequenced with immunoSEQ multiplex PCR; TCRdb's copy has only in-frame clones and lacks some. The sample lists about 140,000 clones, about four fifths occurring once. Sequenced: PBMCs or T cells enriched from blood (not recorded which). Receptors originate from a woman aged 18-29 years who had been exposed to COVID-19. The CDR3 runs from the conserved cysteine through the conserved F or W. D genes are given only for firm matches. Clone size is shown for a subset of rows, as once, few, many or a class of expanded clone.

cdr3_length	d_call	v_call	j_call	clone_size	cdr3_nt	cdr3_aa
14	NA	TRBV4-3	TRBJ1-1	NA	TGCGCCAGCAGCCGAGAGACAGAGCACACTGAAGCTTTCTTT	CASSRETEHTEAFF
15	TRBD1	TRBV6-5	TRBJ1-5	many	TGTGCCAGCAGCGACGGGACAGGGGTAAGCCAGCCCCAGCATTTT	CASSDGTGVSQPQHF
16	NA	TRBV7-9	TRBJ1-3	NA	TGTGCCAGCAGCTACCCCCGGGAGGGTGATCGAAACACCATATATTTT	CASSYPREGDRNTIYF
14	NA	TRBV12-2	TRBJ2-2	NA	TGTGCAAGTCGCTTAACTAGTCTTCCCGGGGAGCTGTTTTTT	CASRLTSLPGELFF
14	NA	TRBV9	TRBJ2-5	NA	TGTGCCAGCAGCGTATTAGCGGAAGGGGAGACCCAGTACTTC	CASSVLAEGETQYF
15	NA	TRBV7-2	TRBJ1-3	NA	TGTGCCAGCAGCTTCGACAGGTTCTCTGGAAACACCATATATTTT	CASSFDRFSGNTIYF
14	NA	TRBV2	TRBJ1-5	NA	TGTGCCAGCAGTGAAGGGCGGAAGAATCAGCCCCAGCATTTT	CASSEGRKNQPQHF
13	NA	TRBV5-4	TRBJ2-7	NA	TGTGCCAGCAGCTTGACAGGGTCGGACGAGCAGTACTTC	CASSLTGSDEQYF
15	TRBD1	TRBV9	TRBJ2-7	NA	TGTGCCAGCAGCAACGGGACAGGGGCCGCCTACGAGCAGTACTTC	CASSNGTGAAYEQYF
13	NA	TRBV29-1	TRBJ1-2	NA	TGCAGCGTTGGGAACCAGGGGAACTATGGCTACACCTTC	CSVGNQGNYGYTF
12	NA	TRBV12-3/TRBV12-4	TRBJ2-7	NA	TGTGCCAGCAGATACGCGACCTACGAGCAGTACTTC	CASRYATYEQYF
13	NA	TRBV27	TRBJ2-1	NA	TGTGCCAGCAGTGCCACAGGGCACAATGAGCAGTTCTTC	CASSATGHNEQFF
13	NA	TRBV19	TRBJ2-2	few	TGTGCCAGTAGTATTCAGGGAACCGGGGAGCTGTTTTTT	CASSIQGTGELFF
14	TRBD2	TRBV18	TRBJ2-7	NA	TGTGCCAGCACGGGACTAGCGGGGCACTACGAGCAGTACTTC	CASTGLAGHYEQYF
15	TRBD2	TRBV9	TRBJ2-7	NA	TGTGCCAGCAGCGTCTACGGGAGGGCCGGTAACGAGCAGTACTTC	CASSVYGRAGNEQYF
12	NA	TRBV24-1	TRBJ1-2	NA	TGTGCCGCCGGTGGCAGGTCCGATGGCTACACCTTC	CAAGGRSDGYTF
15	NA	TRBV28	TRBJ2-7	NA	TGTGCCAGCAGCCCGCCCCTGAGGGCCCCTTACGAGCAGTACTTC	CASSPPLRAPYEQYF
11	NA	TRBV28	TRBJ2-7	NA	TGTGCCAGCAGTTATCGTTTCGAGCAGTACTTC	CASSYRFEQYF
13	TRBD1	TRBV25-1	TRBJ1-5	NA	TGTGCCAGCAGGGACAGGGAGAATCAGCCCCAGCATTTT	CASRDRENQPQHF
15	TRBD2	TRBV9	TRBJ2-1	NA	TGTGCCAGCAGCGTAGGGGCAGCGGGAGGTAGTGAGCAGTTCTTC	CASSVGAAGGSEQFF
13	TRBD2	TRBV29-1	TRBJ2-2	NA	TGCAGCGTTGACGGGAGGGCCGTCGGGGAGCTGTTTTTT	CSVDGRAVGELFF
13	NA	TRBV6-5	TRBJ2-5	NA	TGTGCCAGCAGCCCAGGGGTCCAAGAGACCCAGTACTTC	CASSPGVQETQYF
12	NA	TRBV3-1/TRBV3-2	TRBJ2-1	NA	TGTGCCAGCAGCCAAGTCATTTTCGAGCAGTTCTTC	CASSQVIFEQFF
16	NA	TRBV4-3	TRBJ2-1	NA	TGCGCCAGCAGCCAAGAGGCGGGATCCCTTTACAATGAGCAGTTCTTC	CASSQEAGSLYNEQFF
15	NA	TRBV7-2	TRBJ1-2	NA	TGTGCCAGCAGCTATTTGATACAGGGAGTCTATGGCTACACCTTC	CASSYLIQGVYGYTF
15	TRBD1	TRBV6-2/TRBV6-3	TRBJ2-7	NA	TGTGCCAGCAGTTATCACCCTTGGGACAGGGTGATGTGGTACTTC	CASSYHPWDRVMWYF
14	TRBD2	TRBV30	TRBJ2-1	NA	TGTGCCTGGACCCCACTAGCGGGAGCCTCCCCGGAGTTCTTC	CAWTPLAGASPEFF
16	TRBD1	TRBV4-1	TRBJ1-5	few	TGCGCCAGCAGCATCGGGACAGGGGCTGTCGGTCAGCCCCAGCATTTT	CASSIGTGAVGQPQHF
14	NA	TRBV2	TRBJ1-1	NA	TGTGCCAGCAGTGAAACGGGTTATGGCACTGAAGCTTTCTTT	CASSETGYGTEAFF